Below, 32 T cell receptor beta chains from the same sample are listed, as sequenced in a study of PD-1 blockade in mismatch repair-deficient tumors. TCRdb keeps only in-frame clones here, not all; method: immunoSEQ multiplex PCR. The sample includes 80,000 to 130,000 clones, 82% seen only once; the top ten take around 6.5%. The source material was peripheral blood, sampled 30 to 36 weeks after starting pembrolizumab. The receptors were gathered from an adult with mismatch repair-deficient cancer.

In nucleotides, the CDR3 is TGTGCTAGTGTCCCCGGGACAGAGAATCAGCCCCAGCATTTT. Protein product: CASVPGTENQPQHF. The rearrangement links TRBV12-5 to TRBJ1-5; 7 bases line up with TRBD1. V lost 7 bases and J lost 4; bases outside the gene matches: 7. Germline CDR1 reads LGHNT; CDR2 reads FRNRAP. The CDR3 is 14 residues long.

This sequence joins TRBV19 and TRBJ2-2, with TRBD2 matching over 7 bases. Germline CDR1 is LNHDA and CDR2 is SQIVND (reference sequence). The trim removed 8 bases at V and 4 bases at J, leaving 1 base unmatched. The CDR3 is made up of 12 amino acids. The CDR3 reads CASGGGTGELFF. As DNA, the CDR3 is TGTGCCAGTGGGGGGGGCACCGGGGAGCTGTTTTTT.

The V gene is TRBV5-6, the J gene TRBJ2-7, with TRBD2 identical over 7 bases. There are 14 residues in the CDR3. The germline gives CDR1 SGHDT, CDR2 YYEEEE. J lost 3 bases, V lost 2 bases, and 5 bases had no gene match. This chain's CDR3 is CASSLAGTIYEQYF. Written as DNA, the CDR3 is TGTGCCAGCAGCTTAGCGGGAACCATCTACGAGCAGTACTTC. Using reference TRBV5-6 and TRBJ2-7 for the parts outside the CDR3, the full variable domain is DAGVTQSPTHLIKTRGQQVTLRCSPKSGHDTVSWYQQALGQGPQFIFQYYEEEERQRGNFPDRFSGHQFPNYSSELNVNALLLGDSALYLCASSLAGTIYEQYFGPGTRLTVT.

This chain uses TRBV7-2 with TRBJ1-2, with 7 nucleotides matching TRBD1. After removal of 5 bases from V and 4 bases from J, the junction contained 7 bases not matched to a gene. This CDR3 has 14 amino acids. Germline lookup yields CDR1 SGHTA and CDR2 FQGNSA. The CDR3 DNA reads TGTGCCAGCAGCCTGAGGGGGCGAGCCTATGGCTACACCTTC. Translating gives CASSLRGRAYGYTF.

The chain joins TRBV7-9 to TRBJ1-3; D unresolved. With 2 bases removed from V and 0 bases from J, the gap between germline ends came to 2 bases. The CDR3 has 13 amino acids. From germline, CDR1 is SEHNR and CDR2 FQNEAQ (reference sequence). The CDR3 loop is CASSLSSGNTIYF. In DNA form, the CDR3 reads TGTGCCAGCAGCTTAAGCTCTGGAAACACCATATATTTT.

The chain employs TRBV9 and TRBJ2-1; TRBD1 aligns across 7 bases. Germline CDR1 SGDLS, CDR2 YYNGEE. V lost 2 bases to trimming and J lost 5 bases; unmatched junction nucleotides: 10. CDR3 length: 16 residues. The CDR3 protein is CASSVYGQAKDNEQFF. The CDR3 DNA is TGTGCCAGCAGCGTCTATGGACAGGCCAAGGACAATGAGCAGTTCTTC.

The chain recombines TRBV7-3 with TRBJ2-3; the match to TRBD2 covers 14 bases. This CDR3 contains 17 residues. The V segment lost 5 bases and the J segment 5 bases; nucleotides outside the gene matches: 9. Germline loops: CDR1 SGHTA, CDR2 FQGTGA. The CDR3 DNA follows: TGTGCCAGCAGCCCCAGGGGACTAGCGGGAGAAAGAGATACGCAGTATTTT. This encodes CASSPRGLAGERDTQYF.

The chain links TRBV30 to TRBJ2-3, with a possible D match to TRBD1 (5 bases). Trimming stripped 5 bases from V and 3 bases from J, with 18 bases between. Per the germline V gene, CDR1 is GTSNPN and CDR2 is SVGIG (reference sequence). The CDR3 consists of 15 residues. The CDR3 nucleotides are TGTGCCTGGGGGAAACTGGGGCGGCCTACAGATACGCAGTATTTT. Protein: CAWGKLGRPTDTQYF.

The J gene is TRBJ1-2, the V gene TRBV11-2; the D is unclear. The CDR3 is made up of 11 amino acids. V was shortened by 4 bases and J by 7 bases, with 7 bases between the two germline ends. Germline loops: CDR1 SGHAT, CDR2 FQNNGV. In DNA form, the CDR3 reads TGTGCCAGCAGCTCAGCCGGTGGCTACACCTTC. This encodes CASSSAGGYTF.

This clone has a single count. The chain joins TRBV28 to TRBJ2-3; 7 nucleotides align to TRBD1. CDR1 and CDR2 (germline): MDHEN, SYDVKM. After removal of 9 bases from V and 8 bases from J, the junction contained 17 bases not matched to a gene. This CDR3 has 15 amino acids. DNA of the CDR3: TGTGCCAGTGACCCCGGGACAGAGTTACATGGTACGCAGTATTTT. Protein product: CASDPGTELHGTQYF.

The genes are TRBV28 and TRBJ1-2; D may be TRBD1 (6 bases). Germline lookup yields CDR1 MDHEN and CDR2 SYDVKM. The length of the CDR3 is 15 residues. Trimming stripped 6 bases from V and 2 bases from J, with 16 bases between. In DNA, the CDR3 is TGTGCCAGCAGCTCCGGACCCACAGGGAACTATGGCTACACCTTC. Residues: CASSSGPTGNYGYTF.

The CDR3 coding sequence is TGCGCCAGCAGCTTGGGTCCAAGGGGGGTCTACGAGCAGTACTTC. Protein: CASSLGPRGVYEQYF. V usage is TRBV5-1 and J usage is TRBJ2-7; D could derive from TRBD1 or TRBD2 (6 bases each). Looked up from germline, CDR1 is SGHRS and CDR2 is YFSETQ. CDR3 length equals 15 residues. The V gene lost 0 bases and the J gene lost 3 bases, with 13 bases spanning the gap.

V and J are TRBV14 and TRBJ2-3, with TRBD2 matching 13 bases. The CDR3 covers 15 residues. The ends lost 4 bases at V and 9 bases at J; junction bases unmatched: 7. Germline V gene lookup returns CDR1 SGHDN and CDR2 FVKESK. CDR3 DNA: TGTGCCAGCAGCCCGGGACTAGCGGGATCGGAGACGCAGTATTTT. Its protein product is CASSPGLAGSETQYF. Combining the CDR3 with reference TRBV14 and TRBJ2-3 gives the whole variable domain EAGVTQFPSHSVIEKGQTVTLRCDPISGHDNLYWYRRVMGKEIKFLLHFVKESKQDESGMPNNRFLAERTGGTYSTLKVQPAELEDSGVYFCASSPGLAGSETQYFGPGTRLTVL.

This clone is a singleton in its sample. CDR3 bases: TGTGCCAGCAGCGTCTCCCGGACTAGCAGCTACGAGCAGTACTTC. Translation: CASSVSRTSSYEQYF. The chain is built from TRBV9 and TRBJ2-7; TRBD2 aligns across 8 bases. The CDR3 has 15 residues. CDR1 is SGDLS, CDR2 YYNGEE, per germline. Trimming cost V 2 bases and J 3 bases; bases outside gene matches: 7.

V usage is TRBV19 and J usage is TRBJ2-1; TRBD2 agrees at 15 bases. This CDR3 is built from 19 residues. Unmatched junction bases numbered 15, after V lost 6 bases and J lost 6 bases. From germline, CDR1 is LNHDA and CDR2 SQIVND (reference sequence). The CDR3 DNA follows: TGTGCCAGTAGAAATCAGGGACTAGCGGGAGGATCCCTACTCAATGAGCAGTTCTTC. Translation gives CASRNQGLAGGSLLNEQFF. The full variable domain, rest sourced from reference TRBV19 and TRBJ2-1, is DGGITQSPKYLFRKEGQNVTLSCEQNLNHDAMYWYRQDPGQGLRLIYYSQIVNDFQKGDIAEGYSVSREKKESFPLTVTSAQKNPTAFYLCASRNQGLAGGSLLNEQFFGPGTRLTVL.

The V and J genes are TRBV11-3 and TRBJ1-1; D unclear. The germline V gene has CDR1 SGHNT and CDR2 YENEEA. V was trimmed by 4 bases and J by 11 bases, leaving 11 bases between them. CDR3 length: 11 residues. CDR3 sequence reads: CASSSELGAFF. The CDR3 coding sequence is TGTGCCAGCAGCTCAGAGCTGGGGGCTTTCTTT.

The genes are TRBV7-8 and TRBJ2-3, with D hard to call. Germline assignment: CDR1 SGHVS and CDR2 FQNEAQ. The CDR3 extends over 14 amino acids. V lost 5 bases and J lost 2, with 11 bases in between. DNA of the CDR3: TGTGCCAGCAGCCCTATTTCGATCACAGATACGCAGTATTTT. Translated, it gives CASSPISITDTQYF.

This sequence joins TRBV7-9 and TRBJ2-1, with 8 bases that match TRBD2. The CDR3 covers 17 residues. The germline gives CDR1 SEHNR, CDR2 FQNEAQ (reference sequence). The V and J ends lost 4 bases and 2 bases, in that order; junction bases with no gene match: 10. The CDR3 DNA reads TGTGCCAGCAGCTCGTTTCAAGGAGCGGGAGCCTACAATGAGCAGTTCTTC. Its protein product is CASSSFQGAGAYNEQFF. Full variable domain (outside the CDR3, taken from reference TRBV7-9 and TRBJ2-1): DTGVSQNPRHKITKRGQNVTFRCDPISEHNRLYWYRQTLGQGPEFLTYFQNEAQLEKSRLLSDRFSAERPKGSFSTLEIQRTEQGDSAMYLCASSSFQGAGAYNEQFFGPGTRLTVL.

This rearrangement joins TRBV21-1 to TRBJ2-7; no DNA check was done on the table's D call, TRBD1. TRBV21-1 is a pseudogene locus. CDR3 length equals 15 residues. The CDR3 DNA reads TGTGCCAGCACCCCGGACAGGGGAGGTAAGTGCGAGCAGTACTTC. This translates into CASTPDRGGKCEQYF.

V usage is TRBV7-8 and J usage is TRBJ2-1, with 8 bases identical to TRBD2. The CDR3 contains 17 residues. The germline V gene has CDR1 SGHVS and CDR2 FQNEAQ. V gave up 1 base and J gave up 1 base; unmatched junction bases: 6. CDR3 residues: CASSLEVSGSSYNEQFF. The CDR3 nucleotides are TGTGCCAGCAGCTTAGAAGTCAGCGGGAGTTCCTACAATGAGCAGTTCTTC.

The V call is TRBV27, the J call TRBJ2-1; TRBD1 aligns across 9 bases. V dropped 5 bases and J dropped 6; count of bases not matched to a gene: 14. CDR1 MNHEY and CDR2 SMNVEV come from the germline V gene (reference sequence). The CDR3 is made up of 17 amino acids. CDR3 sequence reads: CASSRDRARAGVNEQFF. In DNA, the CDR3 is TGTGCCAGCAGTAGGGACAGGGCGAGGGCGGGGGTCAATGAGCAGTTCTTC.

For this clone: The sample has other DNA sequences that encode this CDR3 too. The chain uses TRBV7-2 and TRBJ2-3, with a tentative D call TRBD2 (6 bases). Trimming took 5 bases from V and 4 from J, leaving 10 bases between them. The CDR3 is made up of 13 amino acids. The germline V gene encodes CDR1 SGHTA and CDR2 FQGNSA. The CDR3 region is CASSPSGADTQYF. The CDR3 nucleotides read TGTGCCAGCAGCCCGTCGGGAGCAGATACGCAGTATTTT.

This sequence joins TRBV19 and TRBJ2-1, with 11 bases fitting TRBD2. This CDR3 spans 16 amino acids. Germline lookup yields CDR1 LNHDA and CDR2 SQIVND (reference sequence). The J segment lost 10 bases and the V segment lost 4 bases, leaving 12 bases of the junction unmatched. The chain's CDR3 is CASSNPPSGRPLEQFF. CDR3 coding DNA: TGTGCCAGTAGTAATCCTCCTAGCGGGAGGCCCTTAGAGCAGTTCTTC.

The CDR3 protein is CASSPTPRDGNQPQHF. For the CDR3, the DNA is TGCGCCAGCAGCCCCACCCCCAGGGATGGCAATCAGCCCCAGCATTTT. This rearrangement joins TRBV5-1 to TRBJ1-5; D might be TRBD1 (5 bases). V was clipped by 4 bases and J by 2 bases, with 16 bases between them. Germline lookup yields CDR1 SGHRS and CDR2 YFSETQ. The CDR3 is 16 amino acids.

The chain joins TRBV10-3 to TRBJ2-7, with 10 bases aligning to TRBD1. This CDR3 spans 15 amino acids. Losses at the gene ends were 4 bases for V and 4 bases for J; bases not matched to a gene: 7. Germline lookup yields CDR1 ENHRY and CDR2 SYGVKD. The CDR3 region has the DNA TGTGCCATCAGTGCGCCGGACAGGGGGTCTTACGAGCAGTACTTC. Amino acids: CAISAPDRGSYEQYF.

The chain combines TRBV29-1 with TRBJ2-2; D is undetermined. The CDR3 runs to 11 residues. The germline gives CDR1 SQVTM, CDR2 ANQGSEA. Between the trimmed V and J ends, which lost 3 bases and 1 base, there was a span of 0 bases. CDR3 loop: CSVENTGELFF. In DNA, the CDR3 is TGCAGCGTTGAGAACACCGGGGAGCTGTTTTTT.

J is TRBJ2-2 and V is TRBV7-3; no definite D call. This CDR3 is 12 amino acids long. CDR1 and CDR2 from the germline V gene are SGHTA and FQGTGA. The V end lost 3 bases, the J end lost 7 bases, and 6 bases lay between the germline ends. CDR3 in DNA: TGTGCCAGCAGCTTCCCGGTCGGGGAGCTGTTTTTT. Amino acids: CASSFPVGELFF.

In this sample, this clone turned up once. The rearrangement uses TRBV4-1 and TRBJ2-7, with a tentative D call TRBD2 (6 bases). The CDR3 spans 16 residues. Trimming shortened V by 0 bases and J by 4 bases, and 16 bases separated the two germline ends. Per germline, CDR1 MGHRA and CDR2 YSYEKL. The CDR3 reads CASSQESGTGGYEQYF. The CDR3, as DNA: TGCGCCAGCAGCCAAGAGTCCGGGACTGGAGGGTACGAGCAGTACTTC.

The gene calls are TRBV4-2 and TRBJ2-5, with 7 bases identical to TRBD1. The CDR3 is made up of 16 amino acids. V dropped 0 bases and J dropped 7; count of bases not matched to a gene: 11. Germline V gene lookup returns CDR1 LGHNA and CDR2 YNFKEQ. The CDR3 nucleotides are TGTGCCAGCAGCCAAGATCCCCGACAGGGTAGAGGGACCCAGTACTTC. Amino acids: CASSQDPRQGRGTQYF.

The gene calls are TRBV6-1 and TRBJ1-5, with D possibly TRBD1 on 5 matching bases. V was shortened by 3 bases and J by 4 bases, with 10 bases between the two germline ends. The CDR3 is made up of 14 amino acids. The germline V gene has CDR1 MNHNS and CDR2 SASEGT. The CDR3 loop is CASSEDGANQPQHF. The CDR3 DNA follows: TGTGCCAGCAGTGAGGACGGGGCGAATCAGCCCCAGCATTTT.

The CDR3 region is CASSLVGNYEQYF. The CDR3, as DNA: TGTGCCAGCAGCTTAGTCGGGAACTACGAGCAGTACTTC. The J gene is TRBJ2-5, the V gene TRBV5-4, with D possibly matching TRBD2 (5 bases). The end of the DNA fits TRBJ2-7 better, so the J call may be wrong. The CDR3 contains 13 residues. Germline lookup yields CDR1 SGHNT and CDR2 YYREEE (reference sequence).

The J gene is TRBJ1-3, the V gene TRBV10-3, with 9 bases identical to TRBD1. From germline, CDR1 is ENHRY and CDR2 SYGVKD. The J segment lost 1 base and the V segment lost 0 bases, leaving 1 base of the junction unmatched. This CDR3 contains 16 residues. The CDR3 is CAISESGTGSGNTIYF. The CDR3 DNA is TGTGCCATCAGTGAGTCCGGGACAGGGTCTGGAAACACCATATATTTT.